Shown below are 30 T cell receptor beta chains from a single sample sequenced in a study of blood T cell repertoires in COVID-19. Generated by immunoSEQ multiplex PCR, the TCRdb table keeps only in-frame clones and is missing some. The sample yields about 310,000 clones, around 86% seen once. Sequenced input: peripheral blood. These receptors were taken from a man over 45 with active or convalescent COVID-19.

V and J are TRBV19 and TRBJ2-2; 10 nucleotides line up with TRBD1. The CDR3 contains 17 residues. V lost 3 bases to trimming and J lost 6 bases; unmatched junction nucleotides: 10. Germline V gene lookup returns CDR1 LNHDA and CDR2 SQIVND (reference sequence). CDR3 region: CASSILYGTGEPGELFF. CDR3 nucleotides: TGTGCCAGTAGTATTTTATATGGGACAGGGGAGCCCGGGGAGCTGTTTTTT.

V and J are TRBV10-3 and TRBJ1-6; TRBD1 agrees at 8 bases. Trimming removed 4 bases from V and 9 bases from J; junction bases left unmatched: 11. The germline V gene encodes CDR1 ENHRY and CDR2 SYGVKD. This CDR3 is built from 16 residues. For the CDR3, the DNA is TGTGCCATCAGTGGGGGACAGGACGCCTCTGGTTCACCCCTCCACTTT. Translated: CAISGGQDASGSPLHF.

Comments on this clone: At one end the junction does not follow the germline gene, possibly because of a read error. The rearrangement uses TRBV7-7 and TRBJ2-5; 11 bases fit TRBD2. Germline values: CDR1 SSHAT, CDR2 FNYEAQ (reference sequence). The CDR3 runs to 18 residues. CDR3: CASSTKTSGVPLQETQYF. In DNA, the CDR3 is TGTGCTAGCAGCACGAAGACTAGCGGGGTACCTCTTCAAGAGACCCAGTACTTC.

The chain carries TRBV28 and TRBJ2-7, with 8 bases identical to TRBD2. Unmatched junction bases numbered 9, after V lost 5 bases and J lost 0 bases. The CDR3 covers 16 residues. Germline loops: CDR1 MDHEN, CDR2 SYDVKM. The CDR3 region is CASSPFGRDHSYEQYF. In DNA form, the CDR3 reads TGTGCCAGCAGTCCTTTCGGGAGGGACCACTCCTACGAGCAGTACTTC. Full variable domain (missing parts from reference TRBV28 and TRBJ2-7): DVKVTQSSRYLVKRTGEKVFLECVQDMDHENMFWYRQDPGLGLRLIYFSYDVKMKEKGDIPEGYSVSREKKERFSLILESASTNQTSMYLCASSPFGRDHSYEQYFGPGTRLTVT.

This chain joins TRBV4-3 and TRBJ1-4; no reliable D call. V shed 0 bases and J shed 0 bases, with 8 bases lying between them. The germline CDR1 and CDR2 sequences are LGHNA and YSLEER. This CDR3 spans 16 amino acids. The CDR3 nucleotides read TGCGCCAGCAGCCAAGATTGGGCTCCAACTAATGAAAAACTGTTTTTT. Amino acid sequence: CASSQDWAPTNEKLFF.

V is TRBV10-3 and J is TRBJ1-1; 8 bases are a match to TRBD1. V gave up 2 bases and J gave up 4 bases; unmatched junction bases: 6. Germline CDR1 ENHRY, CDR2 SYGVKD. The CDR3 covers 15 residues. CDR3 residues: CAISETGGRVTEAFF. CDR3 DNA: TGTGCCATCAGTGAGACAGGGGGGAGAGTCACTGAAGCTTTCTTT.

The chain uses TRBV28 and TRBJ2-2; TRBD2 agrees at 11 bases. V dropped 5 bases and J dropped 4; count of bases not matched to a gene: 3. The CDR3 length is 15 residues. Germline assignment: CDR1 MDHEN and CDR2 SYDVKM. The CDR3 nucleotides are TGTGCCAGCAGTGTCACTAGCGGGGGCACCGGGGAGCTGTTTTTT. Translating it yields CASSVTSGGTGELFF.

V usage is TRBV9 and J usage is TRBJ1-6, with TRBD1 matching over 9 bases. The CDR3 loop spans 13 amino acids. Germline V CDR1 and CDR2: SGDLS, YYNGEE. The V segment lost 4 bases and the J segment 12 bases; nucleotides outside the gene matches: 5. Here the CDR3 reads CASSLGQGKPLHF. In DNA form, the CDR3 reads TGTGCCAGCAGCCTTGGACAGGGGAAACCCCTCCACTTT.

This chain connects TRBV30 to TRBJ1-4; perhaps TRBD1 as D (6 bases). Per the germline V gene, CDR1 is GTSNPN and CDR2 is SVGIG (reference sequence). Trimming pared 1 base from V and 6 bases from J, leaving 9 bases between. The CDR3 has 13 residues. CDR3 protein: CAWSGGGDEKLFF. The DNA of the CDR3 is TGTGCCTGGAGTGGAGGGGGAGATGAAAAACTGTTTTTT.

This rearrangement joins TRBV28 to TRBJ1-1; TRBD1 matches at 10 bases. After removal of 5 bases from V and 0 bases from J, the junction contained 18 bases not matched to a gene. CDR1 and CDR2 from the germline V gene are MDHEN and SYDVKM. The CDR3 totals 20 residues. The CDR3 loop reads CASSDRDRGALIPMNTEAFF. CDR3 in DNA: TGTGCCAGCAGTGACAGGGACAGGGGCGCACTAATACCAATGAACACTGAAGCTTTCTTT.

Remarks on this clone: One junction end disagrees with the germline gene, perhaps due to a read error. The chain recombines TRBV28 with TRBJ2-7; 12 nucleotides match TRBD2. CDR1 and CDR2 from the germline V gene are MDHEN and SYDVKM. This CDR3 comprises 13 residues. The DNA of the CDR3 is TGTGCCAGCAGTTTAGACGGGACTAGCGGGCCCAGATTC. Its protein product is CASSLDGTSGPRF.

This chain uses TRBV7-6 with TRBJ2-3, with 8 positions matching TRBD2. Losses at the gene ends were 1 base for V and 8 bases for J; bases not matched to a gene: 11. Germline values: CDR1 SGHVS, CDR2 FNYEAQ. The CDR3 runs to 16 residues. The CDR3 is CASSLVGAGAPGTQYF. For the CDR3, the DNA is TGTGCCAGCAGCTTAGTGGGAGCGGGGGCACCGGGTACGCAGTATTTT.

The chain joins TRBV24-1 to TRBJ2-3; maybe TRBD1 (6 bases). CDR3 size: 14 residues. V was trimmed by 7 bases and J by 2 bases, leaving 12 bases between them. Germline lookup yields CDR1 KGHDR and CDR2 SFDVKD. In DNA, the CDR3 is TGTGCCACCAGGGGGACACTTAACACAGATACGCAGTATTTT. Translation gives CATRGTLNTDTQYF.

This chain connects TRBV3-1 (or the pseudogene TRBV3-2) to TRBJ2-7; a possible D gene is TRBD2 (7 bases). The CDR3 spans 19 residues. Germline V lookup: CDR1 LGHDT, CDR2 YNNKEL (reference sequence). V was shortened by 3 bases and J by 4 bases, with 28 bases between the two germline ends. Here the CDR3 reads CASSQGHMGGPDQSYEQYF. In DNA form, the CDR3 reads TGTGCCAGCAGCCAGGGGCATATGGGGGGGCCTGACCAATCTTACGAGCAGTACTTC.

The chain joins TRBV18 to TRBJ2-3; D might be TRBD1 (6 bases). From germline, CDR1 is KGHSH and CDR2 LQKENI. The V and J ends lost 4 bases and 4 bases respectively, with 9 bases between them. This CDR3 comprises 13 residues. This CDR3 reads CASSLQGADTQYF. The CDR3, as DNA: TGTGCCAGCTCACTACAGGGAGCAGATACGCAGTATTTT.

This clone was seen once. This rearrangement joins TRBV30 to TRBJ1-5; 10 positions match TRBD1. The CDR3 is 14 amino acids. Germline V gives CDR1 GTSNPN, CDR2 SVGIG (reference sequence). After removal of 5 bases from V and 2 bases from J, the junction contained 3 bases not matched to a gene. The CDR3 DNA sequence: TGTGCCTGGGCCGGGACAGGGGGCAATCAGCCCCAGCATTTT. This encodes CAWAGTGGNQPQHF. Using reference TRBV30 and TRBJ1-5 for the parts outside the CDR3, the full variable domain is SQTIHQWPATLVQPVGSPLSLECTVEGTSNPNLYWYRQAAGRGLQLLFYSVGIGQISSEVPQNLSASRPQDRQFILSSKKLLLSDSGFYLCAWAGTGGNQPQHFGDGTRLSIL.

The V gene is TRBV7-2, the J gene TRBJ2-2, with D tentatively TRBD1 (7 bases). This CDR3 is built from 15 residues. Trimming shortened V by 5 bases and J by 0 bases, and 10 bases separated the two germline ends. The V gene's germline CDR1 is SGHTA and CDR2 FQGNSA. CDR3 bases: TGTGCCAGCAGCCGGGGGACAGCGAACACCGGGGAGCTGTTTTTT. It encodes CASSRGTANTGELFF.

The chain carries TRBV3-1 (or the pseudogene TRBV3-2) and TRBJ2-2; 12 nucleotides align to TRBD2. Germline CDR1 is LGHDT and CDR2 is YNNKEL (reference sequence). The CDR3 consists of 19 residues. The V segment lost 4 bases and the J segment 1 base; nucleotides outside the gene matches: 10. CDR3 in amino acids: CASSLTPGLAGKNTGELFF. The CDR3 DNA reads TGTGCCAGCAGCCTAACTCCGGGACTAGCGGGCAAGAACACCGGGGAGCTGTTTTTT.

The rearrangement joins TRBV6-5 to TRBJ1-5; TRBD1 matches 11 bases. Germline loops: CDR1 MNHEY, CDR2 SVGAGI. The CDR3 spans 15 residues. After removal of 6 bases from V and 5 bases from J, the junction contained 6 bases not matched to a gene. In nucleotides, the CDR3 is TGTGCCAGCAGCAGAGGACAGGGGGCTTATCAGCCCCAGCATTTT. Translated, it gives CASSRGQGAYQPQHF.

This rearrangement joins TRBV19 to TRBJ2-1; 12 bases map to TRBD2. The CDR3 is 18 residues long. CDR1 and CDR2 from the germline V gene are LNHDA and SQIVND (reference sequence). V shed 0 bases, J shed 7 bases, and the junction held 10 bases outside the gene matches. CDR3 DNA: TGTGCCAGTAGTATAGAACTAGCGGGAGGCATTAGTACAAATGAGCAGTTCTTC. It encodes CASSIELAGGISTNEQFF.

Of note for this clone: Other DNA sequences from this sample encode an identical CDR3 as well. The CDR3 sequence: CASRTGSSYEQYF. Written as DNA, the CDR3 is TGTGCCAGCAGGACAGGGAGCTCCTACGAGCAGTACTTC. This sequence joins TRBV6-5 and TRBJ2-7, with 7 nucleotides matching TRBD1. The V and J ends lost 6 bases and 0 bases, in that order; junction bases with no gene match: 2. The CDR3 runs to 13 residues. Germline V gene data show CDR1 as MNHEY and CDR2 as SVGAGI.

The chain's CDR3 is CASSRYQGRGNTIYF. CDR3 DNA: TGTGCCAGCAGCCGTTATCAGGGGAGAGGAAACACCATATATTTT. This chain joins TRBV7-2 and TRBJ1-3; D is possibly TRBD1 (6 bases). From germline, CDR1 is SGHTA and CDR2 FQGNSA. The V and J ends lost 5 bases and 4 bases respectively, with 15 bases between them. CDR3 length equals 15 residues.

This chain connects TRBV2 to TRBJ2-7; weak D call: TRBD1 (5 bases). CDR3 length equals 13 residues. V was shortened by 4 bases and J by 5 bases, with 12 bases between the two germline ends. Germline V gene lookup returns CDR1 SNHLY and CDR2 FYNNEI. CDR3 nucleotide sequence: TGTGCCAGCAGTGTCGGCAGGGCTCACGAGCAGTACTTC. This codes for CASSVGRAHEQYF.

The gene calls are TRBV10-1 and TRBJ1-6; D is ambiguous. The V end was cut by 0 bases, the J end by 8 bases, with 8 bases between. Germline assignment: CDR1 WNHNN and CDR2 SYGVQD (reference sequence). CDR3 length equals 14 residues. The CDR3 nucleotides are TGCGCCAGCAGTGAGTCGTTGGACTATTCACCCCTCCACTTT. Translating gives CASSESLDYSPLHF.

The J gene is TRBJ2-2, the V gene TRBV12-3 or TRBV12-4, with a tentative D call TRBD2 (5 bases). The CDR3 sequence is 12 residues long. V dropped 5 bases and J dropped 6 bases, with 7 bases sitting between them. CDR3 region: CASSRGSGELFF. The CDR3 DNA follows: TGTGCCAGCAGTCGGGGATCCGGGGAGCTGTTTTTT.

This chain joins TRBV5-6 and TRBJ1-1; no clear D gene. The CDR3 loop spans 14 amino acids. In germline, CDR1 is SGHDT, CDR2 YYEEEE. With 2 bases removed from V and 2 bases from J, the gap between germline ends came to 10 bases. The CDR3 DNA follows: TGTGCCAGCAGCTTCGGAGGGTTCAACACTGAAGCTTTCTTT. Its protein is CASSFGGFNTEAFF.

The DNA for the CDR3 is TGTGCCAGCAGCCATCGACAGCCGCCCGAAAAACTGTTTTTT. It encodes CASSHRQPPEKLFF. This sequence joins TRBV14 and TRBJ1-4, with TRBD1 as a possible D gene (5 bases). CDR1 is SGHDN, CDR2 FVKESK, per germline. V lost 3 bases, J lost 8 bases, and 13 bases lay in between. CDR3 length: 14 amino acids. The whole variable domain, filled in from reference TRBV14 and TRBJ1-4, reads EAGVTQFPSHSVIEKGQTVTLRCDPISGHDNLYWYRRVMGKEIKFLLHFVKESKQDESGMPNNRFLAERTGGTYSTLKVQPAELEDSGVYFCASSHRQPPEKLFFGSGTQLSVL.

This clone appeared a single time. The V call is TRBV5-6, the J call TRBJ1-1; D not resolved. The germline V gene has CDR1 SGHDT and CDR2 YYEEEE. The CDR3 is 13 amino acids. The V and J ends lost 4 bases and 1 base respectively, with 8 bases between them. The CDR3 spells CASSTTWNTEAFF. CDR3 nucleotides: TGTGCCAGCAGCACAACATGGAACACTGAAGCTTTCTTT.

In DNA form, the CDR3 reads TGTGCCAGCAGCCCGCTCCCCTCCAGCGGGGGTTATTCCTACGAGCAGTACTTC. It yields the protein CASSPLPSSGGYSYEQYF. This chain connects TRBV7-2 to TRBJ2-7; 8 positions agree with TRBD2. Trimming at V came to 5 bases and at J to 1 base, leaving 16 bases not matched to a gene. This CDR3 contains 18 residues. Germline loops: CDR1 SGHTA, CDR2 FQGNSA.

This clone has only one observation. The gene calls are TRBV10-2 and TRBJ2-2; 10 bases line up with TRBD2. The CDR3 is 18 residues long. The V gene's germline CDR1 is WSHSY and CDR2 SAAADI. J was trimmed by 0 bases and V by 4 bases; bases with no gene match: 8. The CDR3 nucleotides read TGCGCCAGCAGTGTGCTAGCGGGAGACCCCACGAACACCGGGGAGCTGTTTTTT. Protein sequence: CASSVLAGDPTNTGELFF.